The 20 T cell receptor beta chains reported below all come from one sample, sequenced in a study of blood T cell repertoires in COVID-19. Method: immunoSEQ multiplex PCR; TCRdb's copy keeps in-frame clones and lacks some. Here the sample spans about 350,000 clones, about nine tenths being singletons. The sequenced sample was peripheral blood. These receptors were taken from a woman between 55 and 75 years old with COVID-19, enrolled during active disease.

CDR3 in DNA: TGTGCCAGCAGCCCTATCCCGCCCGGGTCCTATGGCTACACCTTC. This sequence encodes CASSPIPPGSYGYTF. This chain connects TRBV11-2 to TRBJ1-2, with no clear D. The CDR3 contains 15 residues. The V gene lost 5 bases and the J gene lost 4 bases, with 17 bases spanning the gap. The germline gives CDR1 SGHAT, CDR2 FQNNGV. Filled out from reference TRBV11-2 and TRBJ1-2, the complete variable domain reads EAGVAQSPRYKIIEKRQSVAFWCNPISGHATLYWYQQILGQGPKLLIQFQNNGVVDDSQLPKDRFSAERLKGVDSTLKIQPAKLEDSAVYLCASSPIPPGSYGYTFGSGTRLTVV.

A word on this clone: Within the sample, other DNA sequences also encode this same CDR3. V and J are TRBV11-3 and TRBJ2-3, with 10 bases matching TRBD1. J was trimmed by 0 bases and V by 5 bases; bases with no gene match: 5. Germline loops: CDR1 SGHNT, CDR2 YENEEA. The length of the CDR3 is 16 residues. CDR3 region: CASSLGTGVSTDTQYF. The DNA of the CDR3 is TGTGCCAGCAGCCTAGGGACAGGGGTTAGCACAGATACGCAGTATTTT.

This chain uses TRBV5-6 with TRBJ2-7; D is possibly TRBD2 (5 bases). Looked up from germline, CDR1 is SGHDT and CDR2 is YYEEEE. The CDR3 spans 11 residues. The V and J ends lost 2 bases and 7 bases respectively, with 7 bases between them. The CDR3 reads CASSLLGEQYF. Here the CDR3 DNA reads TGTGCCAGCAGCTTACTAGGAGAGCAGTACTTC.

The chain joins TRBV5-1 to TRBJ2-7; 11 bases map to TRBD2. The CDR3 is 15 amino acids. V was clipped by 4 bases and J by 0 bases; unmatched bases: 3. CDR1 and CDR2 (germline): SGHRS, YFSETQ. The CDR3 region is CASSQLAGVSYEQYF. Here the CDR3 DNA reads TGCGCCAGCAGCCAACTAGCGGGGGTCTCCTACGAGCAGTACTTC.

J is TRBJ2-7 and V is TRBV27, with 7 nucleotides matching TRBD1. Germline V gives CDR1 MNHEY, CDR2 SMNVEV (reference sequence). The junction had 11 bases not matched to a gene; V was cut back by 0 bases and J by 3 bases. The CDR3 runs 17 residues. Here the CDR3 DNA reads TGTGCCAGCAGTTTATCGTGGTATGGGACAGAAGACTACGAGCAGTACTTC. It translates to CASSLSWYGTEDYEQYF.

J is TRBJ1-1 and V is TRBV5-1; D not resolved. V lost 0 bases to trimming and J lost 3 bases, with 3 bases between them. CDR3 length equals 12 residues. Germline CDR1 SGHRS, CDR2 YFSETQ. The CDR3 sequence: CASSLDYTEAFF. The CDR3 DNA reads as TGCGCCAGCAGCTTGGACTACACTGAAGCTTTCTTT.

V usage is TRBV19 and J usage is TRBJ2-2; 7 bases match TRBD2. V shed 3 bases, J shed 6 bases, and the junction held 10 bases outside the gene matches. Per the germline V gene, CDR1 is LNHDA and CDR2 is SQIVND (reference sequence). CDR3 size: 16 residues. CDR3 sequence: CASSIPGRAGAGELFF. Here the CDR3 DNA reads TGTGCCAGTAGTATCCCGGGACGGGCGGGAGCCGGGGAGCTGTTTTTT.

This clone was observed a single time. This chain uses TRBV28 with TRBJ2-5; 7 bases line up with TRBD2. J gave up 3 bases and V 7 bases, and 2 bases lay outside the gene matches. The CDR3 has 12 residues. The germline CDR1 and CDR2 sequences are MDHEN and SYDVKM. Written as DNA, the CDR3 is TGTGCCAGCAAAGGGACTAAAGAGACCCAGTACTTC. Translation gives CASKGTKETQYF. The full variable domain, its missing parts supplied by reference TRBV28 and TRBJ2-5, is DVKVTQSSRYLVKRTGEKVFLECVQDMDHENMFWYRQDPGLGLRLIYFSYDVKMKEKGDIPEGYSVSREKKERFSLILESASTNQTSMYLCASKGTKETQYFGPGTRLLVL.

CDR3 residues: CASSLRGRQPQHF. The CDR3 DNA follows: TGTGCCAGCAGCTTACGAGGGCGGCAGCCCCAGCATTTT. This chain uses TRBV7-2 with TRBJ1-5; D is unclear. Germline CDR1 SGHTA, CDR2 FQGNSA. The CDR3 has 13 amino acids. V lost 2 bases and J lost 7, with 9 bases in between. Looking up the rest from reference TRBV7-2 and TRBJ1-5 gives the full variable domain: GAGVSQSPSNKVTEKGKDVELRCDPISGHTALYWYRQSLGQGLEFLIYFQGNSAPDKSGLPSDRFSAERTGGSVSTLTIQRTQQEDSAVYLCASSLRGRQPQHFGDGTRLSIL.

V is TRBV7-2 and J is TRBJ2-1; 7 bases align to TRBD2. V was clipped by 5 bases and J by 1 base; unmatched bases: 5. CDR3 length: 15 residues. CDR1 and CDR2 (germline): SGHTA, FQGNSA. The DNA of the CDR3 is TGTGCCAGCAGCCCACTAGCGTTATCCTACAATGAGCAGTTCTTC. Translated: CASSPLALSYNEQFF.

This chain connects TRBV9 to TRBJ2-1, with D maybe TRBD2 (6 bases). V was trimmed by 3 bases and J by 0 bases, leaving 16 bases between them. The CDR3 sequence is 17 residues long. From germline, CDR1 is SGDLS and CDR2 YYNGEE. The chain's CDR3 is CASSEPRDLSSYNEQFF. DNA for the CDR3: TGTGCCAGCAGCGAACCCCGGGACTTGAGCTCCTACAATGAGCAGTTCTTC.

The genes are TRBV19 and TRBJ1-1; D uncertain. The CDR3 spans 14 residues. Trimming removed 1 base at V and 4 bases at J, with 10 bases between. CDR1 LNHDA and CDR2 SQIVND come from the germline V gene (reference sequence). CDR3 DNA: TGTGCCAGTAGTATAGGAGGGTTGGCCACTGAAGCTTTCTTT. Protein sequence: CASSIGGLATEAFF. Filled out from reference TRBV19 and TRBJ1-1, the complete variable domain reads DGGITQSPKYLFRKEGQNVTLSCEQNLNHDAMYWYRQDPGQGLRLIYYSQIVNDFQKGDIAEGYSVSREKKESFPLTVTSAQKNPTAFYLCASSIGGLATEAFFGQGTRLTVV.

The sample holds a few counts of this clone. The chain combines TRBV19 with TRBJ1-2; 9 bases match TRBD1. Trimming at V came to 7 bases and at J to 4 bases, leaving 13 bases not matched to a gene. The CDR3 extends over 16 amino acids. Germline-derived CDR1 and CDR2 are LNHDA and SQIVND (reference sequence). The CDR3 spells CASKGQGLPFGYGYTF. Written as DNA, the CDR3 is TGTGCCAGTAAGGGACAGGGACTCCCTTTCGGCTATGGCTACACCTTC.

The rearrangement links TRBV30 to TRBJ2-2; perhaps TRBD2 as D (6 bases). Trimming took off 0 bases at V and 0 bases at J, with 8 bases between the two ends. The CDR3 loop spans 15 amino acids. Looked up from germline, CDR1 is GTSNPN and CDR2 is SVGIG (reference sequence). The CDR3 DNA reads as TGTGCCTGGAGTGTAGGAGGGGCGAACACCGGGGAGCTGTTTTTT. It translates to CAWSVGGANTGELFF.

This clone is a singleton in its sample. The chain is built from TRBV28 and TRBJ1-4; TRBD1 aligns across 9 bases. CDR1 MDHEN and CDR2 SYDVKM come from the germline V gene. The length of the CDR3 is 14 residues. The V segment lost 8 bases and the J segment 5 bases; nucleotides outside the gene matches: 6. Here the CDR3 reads CASALDRGNEKLFF. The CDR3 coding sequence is TGTGCCAGCGCCCTGGACAGGGGAAATGAAAAACTGTTTTTT.

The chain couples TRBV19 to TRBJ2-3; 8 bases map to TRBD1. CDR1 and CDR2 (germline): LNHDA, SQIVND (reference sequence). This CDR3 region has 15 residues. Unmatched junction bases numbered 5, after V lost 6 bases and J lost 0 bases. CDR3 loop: CASRRGQGSTDTQYF. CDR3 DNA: TGTGCCAGTAGGAGAGGACAGGGAAGCACAGATACGCAGTATTTT.

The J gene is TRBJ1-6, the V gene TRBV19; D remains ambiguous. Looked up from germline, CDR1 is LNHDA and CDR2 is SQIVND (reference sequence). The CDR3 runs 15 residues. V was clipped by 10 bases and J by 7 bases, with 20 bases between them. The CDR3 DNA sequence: TGTGCCACCCACCCAGCGGGTGAGAAAAATTCACCCCTCCACTTT. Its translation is CATHPAGEKNSPLHF.

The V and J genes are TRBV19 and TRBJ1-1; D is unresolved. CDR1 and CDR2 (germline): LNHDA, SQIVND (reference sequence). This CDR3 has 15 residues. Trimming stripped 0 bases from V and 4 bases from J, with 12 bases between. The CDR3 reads CASSIEGGRTTEAFF. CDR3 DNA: TGTGCCAGTAGTATAGAAGGAGGGAGGACCACTGAAGCTTTCTTT.

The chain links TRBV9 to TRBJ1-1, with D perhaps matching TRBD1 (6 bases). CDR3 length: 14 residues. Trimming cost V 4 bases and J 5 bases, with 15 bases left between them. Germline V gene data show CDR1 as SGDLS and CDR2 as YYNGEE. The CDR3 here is CASSRGGLGTEAFF. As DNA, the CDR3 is TGTGCCAGCAGCCGGGGGGGGCTAGGGACTGAAGCTTTCTTT.

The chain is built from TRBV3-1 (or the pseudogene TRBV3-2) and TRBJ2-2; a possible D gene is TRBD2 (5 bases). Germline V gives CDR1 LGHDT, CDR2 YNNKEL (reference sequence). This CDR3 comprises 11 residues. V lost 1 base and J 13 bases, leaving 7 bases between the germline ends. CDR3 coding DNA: TGTGCCAGCAGCCAAGGGAGGTGGCTGTTTTTT. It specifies CASSQGRWLFF.